This T cell receptor (beta chain) was sequenced in a study of blood T cell repertoires in COVID-19. On the study more broadly: Both acute and convalescent COVID-19 samples were obtained from the United States, Italy and Spain. The cDNA or gDNA used as material had been derived from T cells, B-cell-depleted T cells, or PBMCs.

In the authors' workflow: Amplification of reference gene primers was used by the study to estimate nucleated cell counts. Assay used: immunoSEQ multiplex PCR; TCRdb lists only in-frame clones, some missing. V and J calls plus clone size are reproduced from that table; the DNA served to infer D and trimming. Among about 240,000 clones listed, nearly 85% were seen once. The germline V and J ends were trimmed by 3 bases and 4 bases, with 5 bases remaining between them. The CDR3 totals 12 residues. Germline V gene sequence: CDR1 MGHRA, CDR2 YSYEKL. This receptor was identified in a human donor in a cohort sampled during active COVID-19. The chain uses TRBV4-1 and TRBJ2-3, with D unresolved. The sequenced material came from peripheral blood. CDR3: CASSQPADTQYF. For the CDR3, the DNA is TGCGCCAGCAGCCAGCCGGCAGATACGCAGTATTTT.